These T cell receptor beta chains were read from a single sample in a study of early T cells in non-severe SARS-CoV-2 infection. TCRdb re-called the 5' RACE reads with MiXCR, one entry per CDR3 protein. The data contain around 80,000 distinct CDR3 sequences, about 13% of them singletons. Sequenced sample: whole blood. These TCRs come from an adult who was a healthcare worker with PCR-confirmed SARS-CoV-2 infection or an uninfected control (not recorded which). The CDR3 runs from the conserved cysteine through the conserved F or W. D genes are given only for firm matches. Some rows mark clone size as missing; the rest say once, few, many or name a class of expanded clone.

d_call,j_call,clone_size,cdr3_length,v_call,cdr3_aa,cdr3_nt
NA,TRBJ2-7,many,15,TRBV7-9,CASSPLAGGYYEQYF,TGTGCCAGCAGCCCGCTGGCAGGCGGATACTACGAGCAGTACTTC
NA,TRBJ1-2,few,17,TRBV4-1,CASSRERGEAGFYGYTF,TGCGCCAGCAGCCGGGAACGGGGGGAGGCCGGTTTCTATGGCTACACCTTC
NA,TRBJ2-5,NA,16,TRBV28,CASSLGHRRYQETQYF,TGTGCCAGCAGTTTAGGCCACAGGAGATACCAAGAGACCCAGTACTTC
NA,TRBJ1-1,NA,13,TRBV2,CASMTDMNTEAFF,TGTGCCAGTATGACAGATATGAACACTGAAGCTTTCTTT
TRBD2,TRBJ2-7,few,16,TRBV7-9,CASSPGVGGSSYEQYF,TGTGCCAGCAGCCCAGGTGTGGGCGGGAGCTCCTACGAGCAGTACTTC
NA,TRBJ1-2,NA,11,TRBV11-2,CASSVTYGYTF,TGTGCCAGCAGCGTGACCTATGGCTACACCTTC
NA,TRBJ1-1,many,13,TRBV7-3,CASSSDGGTEAFF,TGTGCCAGCAGCTCGGACGGGGGCACTGAAGCTTTCTTT
NA,TRBJ1-2,NA,12,TRBV29-1,CSVDTGLDGYTF,TGCAGCGTTGATACAGGGTTAGATGGCTACACCTTC
NA,TRBJ1-1,many,12,TRBV20-1,CSAPRRGSEAFF,TGCAGTGCACCGCGCCGGGGGTCTGAAGCTTTCTTT
TRBD1,TRBJ1-1,NA,14,TRBV5-6,CASSLTGGRTEAFF,TGTGCCAGCAGCCTAACAGGGGGCAGGACTGAAGCTTTCTTT
TRBD1,TRBJ2-3,many,16,TRBV6-1,CASSLDRGRGTDTQYF,TGTGCCAGCAGTCTGGACAGGGGGCGCGGCACAGATACGCAGTATTTT
NA,TRBJ2-1,few,15,TRBV18,CASSPTGGTYNEQFF,TGTGCCAGCTCACCTACGGGCGGGACCTACAATGAGCAGTTCTTC
TRBD2,TRBJ2-1,NA,15,TRBV6-4,CASSGLAGAYNEQFF,TGTGCCAGCAGCGGACTAGCGGGAGCCTACAATGAGCAGTTCTTC